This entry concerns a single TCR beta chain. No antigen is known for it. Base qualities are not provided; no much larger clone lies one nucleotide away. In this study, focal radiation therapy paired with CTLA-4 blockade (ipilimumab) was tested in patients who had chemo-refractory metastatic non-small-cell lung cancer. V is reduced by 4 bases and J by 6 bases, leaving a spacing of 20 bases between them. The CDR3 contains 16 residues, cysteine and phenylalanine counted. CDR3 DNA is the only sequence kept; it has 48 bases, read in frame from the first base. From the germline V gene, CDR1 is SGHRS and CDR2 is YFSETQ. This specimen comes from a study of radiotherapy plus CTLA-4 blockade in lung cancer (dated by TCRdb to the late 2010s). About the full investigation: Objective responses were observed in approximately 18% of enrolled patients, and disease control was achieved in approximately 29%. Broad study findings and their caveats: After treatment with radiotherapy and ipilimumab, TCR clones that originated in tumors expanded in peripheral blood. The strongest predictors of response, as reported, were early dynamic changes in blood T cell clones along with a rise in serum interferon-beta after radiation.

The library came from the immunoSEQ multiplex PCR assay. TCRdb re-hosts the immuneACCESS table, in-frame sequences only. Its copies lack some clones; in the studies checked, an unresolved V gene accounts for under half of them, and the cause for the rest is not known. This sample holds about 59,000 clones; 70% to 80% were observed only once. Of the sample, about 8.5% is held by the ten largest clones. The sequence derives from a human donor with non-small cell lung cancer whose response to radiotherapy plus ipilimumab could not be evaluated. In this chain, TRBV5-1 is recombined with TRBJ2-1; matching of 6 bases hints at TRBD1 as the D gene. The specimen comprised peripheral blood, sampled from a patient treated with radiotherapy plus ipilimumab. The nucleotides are TGCGCCAGCAGCAGCGGTACAGGGTTTGGGTTCAATGAGCAGTTCTTC. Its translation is CASSSGTGFGFNEQFF.